This T cell receptor beta chain was captured by sequencing in a study of metastatic and nonmetastatic thyroid tumors. Across the study: Peripheral blood and tumor or nodule samples from malignant and benign thyroid patients were compared. Notes on the study in general: In both blood and tumor samples, TCR beta diversity was reported significantly higher for malignant than benign nodules.

With regard to this clone: Antigen specificity is unknown.

Authors' methods: Clinicopathological groups differed in CDR3, with these differences serving to build a distant-metastasis classifier for papillary thyroid cancer. TCRdb called clones again from the PCR reads with MiXCR. These V and J calls originate from TCRdb's pipeline instead of the authors' own analysis. Of about 20,000 clones in the sample, around a sixth were seen once. Patients underwent thyroid surgery, and none had received any treatment before it. Germline V lookup: CDR1 MNHEY, CDR2 SMNVEV (reference sequence). Between the trimmed V and J ends, which lost 3 bases and 4 bases, there was a span of 11 bases. The CDR3 is 14 amino acids.

Input material: blood. The chain is built from TRBV27 and TRBJ2-3; TRBD1 is a possible D gene (6 bases). The sequence was obtained from a female donor with papillary thyroid cancer or a benign thyroid nodule (not recorded which). Some clones in this sample may be carry-over from other donors' samples. CDR3 sequence (DNA): TGTGCCAGCAGTTTTACTCAGGGGTCAGATACGCAGTATTTT. Protein product: CASSFTQGSDTQYF.